This T cell receptor (beta chain) was captured by sequencing in a study of beta chain features in type 1 diabetes. The study's findings and limits: There was a moderate but significant shortening of TCRB CDR3s in all four CD4+ subsets of Type 1 diabetes patients.

As concerns this clone: The antigen remains unidentified.

The authors reverse transcribed all of the isolated RNA, so sequencing captured expressed TCRB transcripts. TCRdb's copy holds only in-frame clones and misses some; the assay was immunoSEQ multiplex PCR. The sample holds some 290,000 clones; roughly a quarter are singletons and the top ten take about 0.012%. This sequence was found in a woman aged 25 to 39 with type 1 diabetes. Material for sequencing was naive CD4+ T cells from blood.

Here the CDR3 reads CASSPPSDSHQPQHF. The DNA of the CDR3 is TGTGCCAGCTCACCACCCTCGGACAGTCATCAGCCCCAGCATTTT. The chain has TRBV18 and TRBJ1-5; the D gene is possibly TRBD1 (6 bases). Germline V CDR1 and CDR2: KGHSH, LQKENI. The CDR3 totals 15 residues. The V end was cut by 0 bases, the J end by 5 bases, with 11 bases between.